The T cell receptor beta chain under discussion was sequenced for a study of blood T cell repertoires in COVID-19. Study background: COVID-19 samples, acute and convalescent, were from the United States, Italy and Spain. Sources were T cells, B-cell-depleted T cells, or PBMCs; the material itself was cDNA or gDNA.

Original methodology: How many nucleated cells were present was estimated from reference gene primer amplification. Produced via immunoSEQ multiplex PCR; TCRdb's table is partial and in-frame only. V, J and clone size are taken as reported in that table, and D and trimming were inferred from the DNA itself. In the table there are around 87,000 clones, just under 80% of which are singletons. This CDR3 region has 16 residues. Germline CDR1 and CDR2: MDHEN and SYDVKM. Trimming took off 2 bases at V and 5 bases at J, with 15 bases between the two ends. Sequences were obtained from peripheral blood. The origin of this receptor is a human donor in a cohort sampled during active COVID-19. The chain uses TRBV28 and TRBJ2-2; D is perhaps TRBD2 (5 bases). CDR3 sequence (DNA): TGTGCCAGCAGTTTACGGGGTAGGACCCAAACCGGGGAGCTGTTTTTT. Amino acid sequence: CASSLRGRTQTGELFF.